This TCR beta chain comes out of a study of blood T cell repertoires in COVID-19. Whole-study context: Samples of COVID-19 (acute and convalescent) were obtained from the United States, Italy and Spain. Nucleic acid was either cDNA or gDNA, and it came from T cells, B-cell-depleted T cells, or PBMCs.

CDR3 size: 13 residues. V shed 6 bases and J shed 3 bases, with 12 bases lying between them. Germline assignment: CDR1 LGHDT and CDR2 YNNKEL (reference sequence). In the original processing: Scientists estimated how many nucleated cells there were by amplifying reference gene primers. Profiled with immunoSEQ multiplex PCR; TCRdb holds only in-frame clones, not every one. The DNA gave D and trimming, while V, J and clone size come from that table. The sample lists around 100,000 clones, roughly four fifths occurring once. This TCR derives from a man in his forties with active or convalescent COVID-19. The material sequenced was peripheral blood. The V call is TRBV3-1 (or the pseudogene TRBV3-2), the J call TRBJ2-7, with unresolved D. In DNA form, the CDR3 reads TGTGCCAGCAGACGAAGCAACGACTACGAGCAGTACTTC. Translating it yields CASRRSNDYEQYF.